These 23 T cell receptor beta chains originate from one sample sequenced in a study of blood T cell repertoires in COVID-19. The protocol was immunoSEQ multiplex PCR, while the TCRdb copy is restricted to in-frame clones and leaves out a portion. The repertoire consists of 150,000 to 200,000 clones, with 65% to 90% occurring once and the leading ten covering roughly 5.2%. The sample was PBMCs or T cells enriched from blood (not recorded which). The receptors here all came from a woman aged 55-75 years with acute COVID-19.

J is TRBJ2-7 and V is TRBV30, with D possibly being TRBD1 (5 bases). The V and J ends lost 3 bases and 0 bases respectively, with 9 bases between them. This CDR3 comprises 13 residues. Germline V CDR1 and CDR2: GTSNPN, SVGIG (reference sequence). CDR3 coding DNA: TGTGCCTGGAGACTGGACACCTCCTACGAGCAGTACTTC. It codes for CAWRLDTSYEQYF.

The rearrangement links TRBV4-3 to TRBJ2-1, with TRBD2 identical over 12 bases. This CDR3 spans 18 amino acids. Germline CDR1 LGHNA, CDR2 YSLEER. V shed 0 bases and J 4 bases; nucleotides not matched to a gene: 7. The CDR3 DNA sequence: TGCGCCAGCAGCCAAGAACCACTAGCGGGGGGCTCATACAATGAGCAGTTCTTC. Amino acid sequence: CASSQEPLAGGSYNEQFF.

The chain couples TRBV5-6 to TRBJ1-4; D may be TRBD1 (5 bases). CDR1 and CDR2 (germline): SGHDT, YYEEEE. Trimming took 5 bases from V and 5 from J, leaving 22 bases between them. The CDR3 covers 17 residues. The chain's CDR3 is CASRRLFAGALNEKLFF. For the CDR3, the DNA is TGTGCCAGCAGACGACTCTTCGCTGGGGCCCTAAATGAAAAACTGTTTTTT.

This sequence joins TRBV4-3 and TRBJ2-3, with D possibly TRBD1 on 5 matching bases. Germline V gene data show CDR1 as LGHNA and CDR2 as YSLEER. This CDR3 is built from 13 residues. V was clipped by 7 bases and J by 5 bases, with 13 bases between them. The CDR3 protein is CASTYSQGDTQYF. The CDR3 DNA reads TGCGCCAGCACCTACAGTCAGGGAGATACGCAGTATTTT.

V and J are TRBV5-1 and TRBJ1-2, with TRBD1 as a possible D gene (5 bases). The ends were cut back, 5 bases at V and 5 bases at J, with 16 bases in the middle. The CDR3 consists of 14 residues. CDR1 and CDR2 from the germline V gene are SGHRS and YFSETQ. DNA of the CDR3: TGCGCCAGCAGGTCTCAGGACATTCTATATGGCTACACCTTC. Residues: CASRSQDILYGYTF.

This rearrangement joins TRBV15 to TRBJ1-1; tentative D call: TRBD1 (6 bases). Germline assignment: CDR1 LNHNV and CDR2 YYDKDF (reference sequence). The CDR3 runs to 16 residues. V was trimmed by 0 bases and J by 2 bases, leaving 13 bases between them. CDR3 in amino acids: CATSRDLDRLNTEAFF. In DNA, the CDR3 is TGTGCCACCAGCAGAGATCTAGACAGGCTAAACACTGAAGCTTTCTTT.

This clone was detected only once. The chain couples TRBV9 to TRBJ1-2, with 7 bases fitting TRBD1. The V gene end was trimmed by 3 bases and the J gene end by 3 bases; junction bases not matched to a gene: 11. Germline V CDR1 and CDR2: SGDLS, YYNGEE. This CDR3 is built from 16 residues. DNA of the CDR3: TGTGCCAGCAGCGCCCCCACAGGGGCCGATCACTATGGCTACACCTTC. This sequence encodes CASSAPTGADHYGYTF.

The gene calls are TRBV4-2 and TRBJ2-2; D is undetermined. The CDR3 is 12 residues long. Trimming took 4 bases from V and 8 from J, leaving 8 bases between them. Germline lookup yields CDR1 LGHNA and CDR2 YNFKEQ. The CDR3 sequence is CASSLPPGELFF. For the CDR3, the DNA is TGTGCCAGCAGCCTTCCCCCGGGGGAGCTGTTTTTT.

The chain couples TRBV7-2 to TRBJ2-1; 8 nucleotides agree with TRBD2. Trimming took 4 bases from V and 5 from J; bases not matched to a gene: 7. CDR3 length: 15 residues. Germline-derived CDR1 and CDR2 are SGHTA and FQGNSA. Here the CDR3 reads CASSSQRGPNNEQFF. The CDR3 region has the DNA TGTGCCAGCAGCTCCCAGCGGGGGCCGAACAATGAGCAGTTCTTC.

This chain joins TRBV2 and TRBJ2-7; D is unresolved. The CDR3 spans 16 residues. V was clipped by 6 bases and J by 4 bases, with 22 bases between them. The germline CDR1 and CDR2 sequences are SNHLY and FYNNEI. Here the CDR3 reads CASRLDWRESAYEQYF. The CDR3 bases are TGTGCCAGCAGGCTCGACTGGAGAGAGTCGGCTTACGAGCAGTACTTC.

The V call is TRBV5-1, the J call TRBJ1-5, with TRBD1 matching 8 bases. The CDR3 extends over 14 amino acids. V shed 4 bases, J shed 6 bases, and the junction held 6 bases outside the gene matches. Per the germline V gene, CDR1 is SGHRS and CDR2 is YFSETQ. The CDR3 nucleotides are TGCGCCAGCAGCCCCGGACAGGGCGGTCAGCCCCAGCATTTT. The encoded protein is CASSPGQGGQPQHF.

The V and J genes are TRBV18 and TRBJ1-5, with D hard to call. Germline loops: CDR1 KGHSH, CDR2 LQKENI. Trimming took 0 bases from V and 0 from J, leaving 12 bases between them. This CDR3 has 17 residues. Here the CDR3 reads CASSPPLSPFSNQPQHF. CDR3 sequence (DNA): TGTGCCAGCTCACCACCTTTAAGCCCGTTTAGCAATCAGCCCCAGCATTTT.

This clone showed up just a few times. V and J are TRBV9 and TRBJ2-3; weak D call: TRBD2 (5 bases). CDR1 and CDR2 (germline): SGDLS, YYNGEE. The CDR3 sequence is 15 residues long. V shed 2 bases and J shed 0 bases, with 10 bases lying between them. The CDR3 DNA reads as TGTGCCAGCAGCGTTTATACGGGAAGCACAGATACGCAGTATTTT. This codes for CASSVYTGSTDTQYF.

The chain carries TRBV6-5 and TRBJ2-2; 8 nucleotides match TRBD2. The length of the CDR3 is 16 residues. With 2 bases clipped from V and 3 bases from J, the junction kept 5 bases outside the gene matches. Germline-derived CDR1 and CDR2 are MNHEY and SVGAGI. The CDR3 spells CASSYMPGGDTGELFF. As DNA, the CDR3 is TGTGCCAGCAGTTACATGCCCGGGGGGGACACCGGGGAGCTGTTTTTT.

V is TRBV4-1 and J is TRBJ2-1, with D unresolved. The CDR3 is 19 residues long. Trimming took 1 base from V and 0 from J, leaving 19 bases between them. Germline V CDR1 and CDR2: MGHRA, YSYEKL. CDR3 loop: CASSQAHSPIRTSYNEQFF. The CDR3 DNA reads TGCGCCAGCAGCCAAGCCCACAGCCCTATACGAACCTCCTACAATGAGCAGTTCTTC.

The chain has TRBV2 and TRBJ2-2, with D maybe TRBD2 (6 bases). Germline V CDR1 and CDR2: SNHLY, FYNNEI. The CDR3 loop spans 14 amino acids. The V and J ends lost 10 bases and 3 bases respectively, with 15 bases between them. The CDR3 is CATRELAYTGELFF. CDR3 bases: TGTGCCACCCGGGAGCTGGCGTACACCGGGGAGCTGTTTTTT.

J is TRBJ2-2 and V is TRBV18, with TRBD1 identical over 7 bases. CDR1 KGHSH and CDR2 LQKENI come from the germline V gene. The V and J ends lost 6 bases and 1 base, in that order; junction bases with no gene match: 8. The CDR3 is made up of 16 amino acids. CDR3 region: CASSPFRDRNTGELFF. The CDR3 DNA sequence: TGTGCCAGCTCGCCTTTCCGGGACAGGAACACCGGGGAGCTGTTTTTT.

The table lists this clone with a count of one. The chain carries TRBV7-2 and TRBJ2-1; 15 nucleotides agree with TRBD2. CDR1 is SGHTA and CDR2 is FQGNSA in the germline V gene. Trimming removed 3 bases from V and 6 bases from J; junction bases left unmatched: 6. CDR3 size: 17 residues. The CDR3 DNA reads as TGTGCCAGCAGCTTTCCCGGACTAGCGGGAGGGGGCAATGAGCAGTTCTTC. As protein: CASSFPGLAGGGNEQFF.

The J gene is TRBJ2-3, the V gene TRBV18, with a tentative D call TRBD1 (5 bases). Trimming removed 6 bases from V and 5 bases from J, with 15 bases in between. The CDR3 runs 14 residues. Germline values: CDR1 KGHSH, CDR2 LQKENI. CDR3: CASSTGYLGDTQYF. The CDR3 region has the DNA TGTGCCAGCTCTACAGGCTACTTGGGAGATACGCAGTATTTT.

In the case of this clone: Distinct nucleotide sequences in the sample also encode this CDR3. The V call is TRBV5-1, the J call TRBJ2-3; 7 nucleotides match TRBD1. The CDR3 spans 13 residues. Looked up from germline, CDR1 is SGHRS and CDR2 is YFSETQ. V dropped 7 bases and J dropped 0; count of bases not matched to a gene: 2. The DNA for the CDR3 is TGCGCCAGCCGACAGGGTAGCACAGATACGCAGTATTTT. As protein: CASRQGSTDTQYF.

This chain connects TRBV18 to TRBJ2-4, with D unclear. The CDR3 spans 13 residues. Germline V gene data show CDR1 as KGHSH and CDR2 as LQKENI. The V gene lost 0 bases and the J gene lost 9 bases, with 9 bases spanning the gap. CDR3 region: CASSPPPSGIQYF. The CDR3 DNA sequence: TGTGCCAGCTCACCACCCCCATCGGGCATTCAGTACTTC.

This chain joins TRBV30 and TRBJ1-6; the match to TRBD1 covers 10 bases. Germline CDR1 is GTSNPN and CDR2 is SVGIG (reference sequence). The CDR3 loop spans 16 amino acids. J was trimmed by 0 bases and V by 3 bases; bases with no gene match: 2. In DNA, the CDR3 is TGTGCCTGGAGGACAGGGGGCCCCTCCTATAATTCACCCCTCCACTTT. Its translation is CAWRTGGPSYNSPLHF.

In its sample, this clone was seen a few times. This chain uses TRBV19 with TRBJ2-7, with 9 bases lining up with TRBD1. Germline V gene sequence: CDR1 LNHDA, CDR2 SQIVND (reference sequence). V dropped 3 bases and J dropped 0; count of bases not matched to a gene: 3. The CDR3 spans 15 residues. The CDR3 loop reads CASSIGQGFSYEQYV. The CDR3 region has the DNA TGTGCCAGTAGTATTGGACAGGGGTTCTCCTACGAGCAGTACGTC.